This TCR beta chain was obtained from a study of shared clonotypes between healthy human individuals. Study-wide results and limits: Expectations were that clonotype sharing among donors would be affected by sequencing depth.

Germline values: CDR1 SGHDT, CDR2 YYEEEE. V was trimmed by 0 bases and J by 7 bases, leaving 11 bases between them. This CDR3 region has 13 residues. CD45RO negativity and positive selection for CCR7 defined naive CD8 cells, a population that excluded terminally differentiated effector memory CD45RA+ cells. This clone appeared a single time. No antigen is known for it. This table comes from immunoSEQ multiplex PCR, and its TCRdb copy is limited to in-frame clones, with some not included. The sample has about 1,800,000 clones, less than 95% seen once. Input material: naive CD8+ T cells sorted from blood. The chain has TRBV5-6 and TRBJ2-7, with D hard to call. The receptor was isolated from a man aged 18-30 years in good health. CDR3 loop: CASSLVTGWEQYF. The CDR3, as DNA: TGTGCCAGCAGCTTGGTAACTGGATGGGAGCAGTACTTC.